These 19 T cell receptor beta chains were all obtained from the same sample, sequenced in a study of blood T cell repertoires in COVID-19. The table came from immunoSEQ multiplex PCR; TCRdb's copy has only in-frame clones and leaves some out. Altogether 75,000 to 95,000 clones are present, about 78% being singletons, with the ten largest covering roughly a third. The sequenced sample was peripheral blood. All receptors derive from a man aged 55 to 70 with COVID-19, enrolled during active disease.

The J gene is TRBJ1-5, the V gene TRBV5-1; D call uncertain. CDR3 length equals 15 residues. Trimming removed 3 bases at V and 0 bases at J, with 10 bases between. Germline CDR1 is SGHRS and CDR2 is YFSETQ. CDR3 nucleotides: TGCGCCAGCAGCTCCGAGGGAGGTAGCAATCAGCCCCAGCATTTT. The encoded protein is CASSSEGGSNQPQHF.

This rearrangement joins TRBV5-1 to TRBJ1-1; the match to TRBD1 covers 7 bases. This CDR3 has 16 amino acids. CDR1 is SGHRS, CDR2 YFSETQ, per germline. Trimming removed 2 bases from V and 3 bases from J; junction bases left unmatched: 10. CDR3 in DNA: TGCGCCAGCAGCTTTGAACAGGGGAGGCCACACACTGAAGCTTTCTTT. Translation gives CASSFEQGRPHTEAFF.

This clone came up once. The rearrangement links TRBV30 to TRBJ2-1, with 7 bases matching TRBD1. CDR1 is GTSNPN and CDR2 is SVGIG in the germline V gene (reference sequence). This CDR3 region has 14 residues. The V gene end was trimmed by 5 bases and the J gene end by 9 bases; junction bases not matched to a gene: 13. CDR3 sequence reads: CAWVKRTGHSEQFF. As DNA, the CDR3 is TGTGCCTGGGTTAAAAGGACAGGTCATAGTGAGCAGTTCTTC.

The rearrangement joins TRBV13 to TRBJ2-1, with 8 bases that match TRBD1. This CDR3 comprises 15 residues. The germline V gene encodes CDR1 PRHDT and CDR2 FYEKMQ (reference sequence). V lost 3 bases and J lost 3; bases outside the gene matches: 4. The CDR3 sequence is CASSFRDRIYNEQFF. CDR3 in DNA: TGTGCCAGCAGCTTTCGGGACAGGATCTACAATGAGCAGTTCTTC.

This rearrangement joins TRBV27 to TRBJ2-4, with 7 positions matching TRBD1. CDR1 is MNHEY, CDR2 SMNVEV, per germline (reference sequence). V lost 6 bases and J lost 7; bases outside the gene matches: 6. CDR3 length equals 13 residues. CDR3: CASSLTGFNIQYF. The CDR3 region has the DNA TGTGCCAGCAGCCTGACAGGGTTCAACATTCAGTACTTC.

The chain uses TRBV5-1 and TRBJ1-2, with 9 bases fitting TRBD1. The CDR3 consists of 15 residues. CDR1 is SGHRS and CDR2 is YFSETQ in the germline V gene. Losses at the gene ends were 3 bases for V and 6 bases for J; bases not matched to a gene: 9. The CDR3 sequence: CASSYDVQGADGYTF. For the CDR3, the DNA is TGCGCCAGCAGCTATGACGTACAGGGGGCGGATGGCTACACCTTC.

The chain has TRBV4-1 and TRBJ2-5; 9 bases map to TRBD1. The V gene's germline CDR1 is MGHRA and CDR2 YSYEKL. Germline trimming cut 5 bases from V and 5 bases from J; bases unmatched to any gene: 9. This CDR3 is built from 15 residues. DNA for the CDR3: TGCGCCAGCAGCGTAAGCGGGACAGGGTCGGAGACCCAGTACTTC. It yields the protein CASSVSGTGSETQYF.

The chain has TRBV15 and TRBJ2-7; a possible D gene is TRBD1 (6 bases). This CDR3 contains 13 residues. Between the trimmed V and J ends, which lost 0 bases and 3 bases, there was a span of 6 bases. Germline lookup yields CDR1 LNHNV and CDR2 YYDKDF (reference sequence). CDR3 in amino acids: CATSREDSYEQYF. The DNA for the CDR3 is TGTGCCACCAGCAGAGAGGACAGCTACGAGCAGTACTTC. The full variable domain, in which reference TRBV15 and TRBJ2-7 provide the parts outside the CDR3, is DAMVIQNPRYQVTQFGKPVTLSCSQTLNHNVMYWYQQKSSQAPKLLFHYYDKDFNNEADTPDNFQSRRPNTSFCFLDIRSPGLGDTAMYLCATSREDSYEQYFGPGTRLTVT.

The chain is built from TRBV5-1 and TRBJ2-7; 9 positions agree with TRBD1. Germline V CDR1 and CDR2: SGHRS, YFSETQ. J was trimmed by 6 bases and V by 6 bases; bases with no gene match: 7. CDR3 length equals 13 residues. CDR3 loop: CASTRTGDREQYF. The CDR3 nucleotides are TGCGCCAGCACGCGGACAGGGGATCGCGAGCAGTACTTC.

The table lists this clone with a count of one. The V call is TRBV5-1, the J call TRBJ2-7; a possible D gene is TRBD2 (5 bases). Trimming took 4 bases from V and 0 from J, leaving 8 bases between them. In germline, CDR1 is SGHRS, CDR2 YFSETQ. The CDR3 totals 13 residues. The CDR3 region is CASSAGRSYEQYF. The DNA for the CDR3 is TGCGCCAGCAGCGCGGGCCGCTCCTACGAGCAGTACTTC.

A word on this clone: The identical CDR3 is also encoded by other nucleotide sequences in the sample. V usage is TRBV18 and J usage is TRBJ1-1; 12 bases are a match to TRBD1. Germline CDR1 KGHSH, CDR2 LQKENI. V lost 3 bases, J lost 6 bases, and 2 bases stayed unmatched. The CDR3 consists of 14 residues. This CDR3 is CASSPGQGASEAFF. The CDR3 bases are TGTGCCAGCTCACCGGGACAGGGGGCGTCTGAAGCTTTCTTT. The whole variable domain, remainder taken from reference TRBV18 and TRBJ1-1, is NAGVMQNPRHLVRRRGQEARLRCSPMKGHSHVYWYRQLPEEGLKFMVYLQKENIIDESGMPKERFSAEFPKEGPSILRIQQVVRGDSAAYFCASSPGQGASEAFFGQGTRLTVV.

V and J are TRBV3-1 (or the pseudogene TRBV3-2) and TRBJ2-5; 9 bases match TRBD1. Germline CDR1 and CDR2: LGHDT and YNNKEL (reference sequence). The CDR3 is 15 amino acids. V shed 1 base, J shed 5 bases, and the junction held 5 bases outside the gene matches. DNA of the CDR3: TGTGCCAGCAGCCAAGGGGGACAGGGCTGGGAGACCCAGTACTTC. Protein sequence: CASSQGGQGWETQYF.

The rearrangement joins TRBV3-1 (or the pseudogene TRBV3-2) to TRBJ2-6; a weak D match, TRBD1 (5 bases). V was clipped by 5 bases and J by 0 bases, with 5 bases between them. The length of the CDR3 is 14 residues. The germline gives CDR1 LGHDT, CDR2 YNNKEL (reference sequence). CDR3 in DNA: TGTGCCAGCAGCGACAGCTCTGGGGCCAACGTCCTGACTTTC. This translates into CASSDSSGANVLTF.

The chain combines TRBV11-3 with TRBJ2-2; 11 bases line up with TRBD2. The CDR3 contains 16 residues. Per the germline V gene, CDR1 is SGHNT and CDR2 is YENEEA. Unmatched junction bases numbered 10, after V lost 5 bases and J lost 8 bases. The CDR3 is CASSRTSGPKGGELFF. The DNA for the CDR3 is TGTGCCAGCAGCAGGACTAGCGGGCCGAAGGGAGGGGAGCTGTTTTTT.

The genes are TRBV10-3 and TRBJ1-6; TRBD1 matches 8 bases. In germline, CDR1 is ENHRY, CDR2 SYGVKD. The CDR3 runs to 16 residues. The V and J ends lost 0 bases and 6 bases, in that order; junction bases with no gene match: 4. CDR3 sequence: CAISESVTGGNSPLHF. CDR3 coding DNA: TGTGCCATCAGTGAGTCAGTAACAGGGGGTAATTCACCCCTCCACTTT.

The rearrangement joins TRBV12-5 to TRBJ2-1; 9 positions match TRBD1. CDR3 size: 17 residues. V shed 0 bases and J 6 bases; nucleotides not matched to a gene: 9. Germline CDR1 is LGHNT and CDR2 is FRNRAP. In DNA form, the CDR3 reads TGTGCTAGTGGTTTGGTACTAGGGACAGGGTCCGTCAATGAGCAGTTCTTC. Amino acids: CASGLVLGTGSVNEQFF.

This clone was observed once. The chain has TRBV15 and TRBJ2-5; D remains unclear. The CDR3 is 13 residues long. From germline, CDR1 is LNHNV and CDR2 YYDKDF (reference sequence). The V end lost 0 bases, the J end lost 5 bases, and 7 bases lay between the germline ends. The CDR3 region is CATSRDPEETQYF. CDR3 DNA: TGTGCCACCAGCAGAGATCCGGAGGAGACCCAGTACTTC.

This chain uses TRBV19 with TRBJ1-3; possibly TRBD1 for D (6 bases). Germline CDR1 and CDR2: LNHDA and SQIVND (reference sequence). The germline V and J ends were trimmed by 7 bases and 0 bases, with 13 bases remaining between them. The CDR3 spans 15 residues. The DNA of the CDR3 is TGTGCCAGTATTCCGGGACACAACTCTGGAAACACCATATATTTT. Its protein product is CASIPGHNSGNTIYF. The full variable domain, its missing parts supplied by reference TRBV19 and TRBJ1-3, is DGGITQSPKYLFRKEGQNVTLSCEQNLNHDAMYWYRQDPGQGLRLIYYSQIVNDFQKGDIAEGYSVSREKKESFPLTVTSAQKNPTAFYLCASIPGHNSGNTIYFGEGSWLTVV.

The chain couples TRBV7-9 to TRBJ1-6; a possible D gene is TRBD1 (5 bases). The germline CDR1 and CDR2 sequences are SEHNR and FQNEAQ (reference sequence). V dropped 5 bases and J dropped 9 bases, with 8 bases sitting between them. The CDR3 length is 12 residues. The CDR3 spells CASSQDSSPLHF. The CDR3 coding sequence is TGTGCCAGCAGCCAAGACAGTTCACCCCTCCACTTT.